The rows below give T cell receptor beta chains drawn from one sample of a study of cytomegalovirus exposure and HLA in healthy donors. TCRdb's copy holds only in-frame clones and misses some; the assay was immunoSEQ multiplex PCR. Here the sample spans about 140,000 clones, more than 75% being singletons. The specimen sequenced was PBMCs. These receptors came from a man between 35 and 55 years old in good health and CMV-seronegative. Both conserved end residues are part of each CDR3. Fields, in order: J gene, D gene, V gene, clone size, CDR3 DNA, CDR3 protein. D genes are given only for firm matches. The size field is filled for only some rows; it gives once, few, many or a size class.

j_gene: TRBJ2-7
d_gene: TRBD1
v_gene: TRBV27
abundance: NA
CDR3nt: TGTGCCAGCGGAAGACAGGGTTCTTACGAGCAGTACTTC
CDR3aa: CASGRQGSYEQYF

j_gene: TRBJ1-1
d_gene: TRBD1
v_gene: TRBV2
abundance: NA
CDR3nt: TGTGCCAGCAGCAGACAGGGGGGGGATGCTTTCTTT
CDR3aa: CASSRQGGDAFF

j_gene: TRBJ1-6
d_gene: NA
v_gene: TRBV7-6
abundance: few
CDR3nt: TGTGCCAGCAGCTTAGGCAGGAATTCACCCCTCCACTTT
CDR3aa: CASSLGRNSPLHF

j_gene: TRBJ2-7
d_gene: TRBD1
v_gene: TRBV6-5
abundance: NA
CDR3nt: TGTGCCAGCAGTTACTCGACTGCGGACAGGTTCTACGAGCAGTACTTC
CDR3aa: CASSYSTADRFYEQYF

j_gene: TRBJ1-4
d_gene: NA
v_gene: TRBV6-5
abundance: NA
CDR3nt: TGTGCCAGCAGTTACCTTGGGGGGACGGTTGAAAAACTGTTTTTT
CDR3aa: CASSYLGGTVEKLFF

j_gene: TRBJ2-2
d_gene: NA
v_gene: TRBV7-9
abundance: NA
CDR3nt: TGTGCCAGCAGCTTAGCGCTACTAGCTGGCACCGGGGAGCTGTTTTTT
CDR3aa: CASSLALLAGTGELFF

j_gene: TRBJ2-1
d_gene: TRBD2
v_gene: TRBV7-9
abundance: NA
CDR3nt: TGTGCCAGCAGCTCCACTAGCGGGGGGGCGCATAATGAGCAGTTCTTC
CDR3aa: CASSSTSGGAHNEQFF

j_gene: TRBJ2-5
d_gene: NA
v_gene: TRBV28
abundance: NA
CDR3nt: TGTGCCAGCAGTTTCAACAGGGTGGAGACCCAGTACTTC
CDR3aa: CASSFNRVETQYF

j_gene: TRBJ2-3
d_gene: NA
v_gene: TRBV7-8
abundance: NA
CDR3nt: TGTGCCAGCAGCTACTCCCGGCGGCCGCGCACAGATACGCAGTATTTT
CDR3aa: CASSYSRRPRTDTQYF

j_gene: TRBJ2-3
d_gene: NA
v_gene: TRBV4-2
abundance: NA
CDR3nt: TGTGCCAGCAGCCAAGCGGACAGAACGTCCACAGATACGCAGTATTTT
CDR3aa: CASSQADRTSTDTQYF